This TCR beta chain originates from a study of T cell changes during pregnancy in multiple sclerosis. The V gene's germline CDR1 is SGHVS and CDR2 FNYEAQ. The CDR3 runs to 14 residues. Between the trimmed V and J ends, which lost 2 bases and 5 bases, there was a span of 13 bases. Libraries were prepared by immunoSEQ multiplex PCR; TCRdb keeps only in-frame clonotypes and omits some of them. The table records around 80,000 clones, 92% of them present only once. Sequencing was performed on peripheral blood, taken before pregnancy. The TCR originated in a female donor with multiple sclerosis, enrolled in a pregnancy study. The chain couples TRBV7-6 to TRBJ2-7, with D maybe TRBD1 (6 bases). The CDR3 DNA reads as TGTGCCAGCAGCTTAACAGGGTTTTTAAACGAGCAGTACTTC. Encoded protein: CASSLTGFLNEQYF.